What follows is one TCR beta chain and its context. Germline CDR1 reads SNHLY; CDR2 reads FYNNEI. This CDR3 has 13 amino acids. Trimming left V 7 bases short and J 0 bases short, with 9 bases between. This entry belongs to a study of cytomegalovirus exposure and HLA in healthy donors. 60 Vbeta and 13 Jbeta primers were used in PCR. Clones were sequenced by immunoSEQ multiplex PCR, and TCRdb holds only the in-frame ones, with some missing. The table lists roughly 130,000 clones, around three quarters of them singletons. The V call is TRBV2, the J call TRBJ1-1, with D possibly being TRBD1 (6 bases). The sequence came from a man aged 35-49 years in good health and CMV-seronegative. The source material was PBMCs. Here the CDR3 reads CASKGQMNTEAFF. The CDR3 DNA reads as TGTGCCAGCAAAGGACAGATGAACACTGAAGCTTTCTTT.